What follows are 28 T cell receptor beta chains derived from one specimen sequenced in a study of T cell responses to AZD1222 COVID-19 vaccine. The data were produced by immunoSEQ multiplex PCR, yet TCRdb's version contains in-frame clones alone and is incomplete. The repertoire holds 110,000 or so clones, with 86% as singletons. Material: peripheral blood, obtained 28 days after the second AZD1222 dose. These receptors were obtained from an adult who received the AZD1222 COVID-19 vaccine.

The chain employs TRBV7-9 and TRBJ1-2, with 9 positions matching TRBD1. V gave up 3 bases and J gave up 2 bases; unmatched junction bases: 1. The CDR3 spans 14 residues. The germline V gene encodes CDR1 SEHNR and CDR2 FQNEAQ (reference sequence). CDR3 in DNA: TGTGCCAGCAGCTTTGGACAGGGGAACTATGGCTACACCTTC. It codes for CASSFGQGNYGYTF.

The chain uses TRBV7-2 and TRBJ2-1, with TRBD2 identical over 14 bases. The CDR3 extends over 18 amino acids. CDR1 SGHTA and CDR2 FQGNSA come from the germline V gene. The junction had 14 bases not matched to a gene; V was cut back by 5 bases and J by 8 bases. CDR3 DNA: TGTGCCAGCAGCCAAAGCTTGTCGACTAGCGGGAGGGCCGATGAGCAGTTCTTC. It encodes CASSQSLSTSGRADEQFF.

The chain combines TRBV27 with TRBJ2-7, with 7 bases fitting TRBD1. CDR1 and CDR2 from the germline V gene are MNHEY and SMNVEV (reference sequence). The CDR3 is 12 residues long. V was pared by 6 bases and J by 9 bases, with 8 bases of the junction left unmatched. CDR3 protein: CASRSRQGVQYF. The CDR3 region has the DNA TGTGCCAGCAGGAGCCGACAGGGCGTGCAGTACTTC.

The rearrangement links TRBV7-9 to TRBJ1-1, with D hard to call. The CDR3 is 12 amino acids. V lost 5 bases to trimming and J lost 6 bases, with 10 bases between them. Looked up from germline, CDR1 is SEHNR and CDR2 is FQNEAQ (reference sequence). The CDR3 region is CASSHYFAEAFF. As DNA, the CDR3 is TGTGCCAGCAGCCACTATTTCGCTGAAGCTTTCTTT.

V usage is TRBV11-3 and J usage is TRBJ2-7; unclear D gene. Germline lookup yields CDR1 SGHNT and CDR2 YENEEA. V gave up 8 bases and J gave up 6 bases, with 26 bases separating them. CDR3 size: 16 residues. CDR3 nucleotide sequence: TGTGCCAGCTTCGCGAGGTCTGGGCCCCCACTATGCGAGCAGTACTTC. It is translated as CASFARSGPPLCEQYF.

This clone came up once. This chain's CDR3 is CASSDQGQAYGYTF. Written as DNA, the CDR3 is TGTGCCAGCAGTGATCAAGGACAGGCCTATGGCTACACCTTC. V is TRBV2 and J is TRBJ1-2; TRBD1 matches 7 bases. The CDR3 consists of 14 residues. CDR1 is SNHLY, CDR2 FYNNEI, per germline. V lost 3 bases, J lost 4 bases, and 5 bases stayed unmatched. The full variable domain, its missing parts supplied by reference TRBV2 and TRBJ1-2, is EPEVTQTPSHQVTQMGQEVILRCVPISNHLYFYWYRQILGQKVEFLVSFYNNEISEKSEIFDDQFSVERPDGSNFTLKIRSTKLEDSAMYFCASSDQGQAYGYTFGSGTRLTVV.

Here the CDR3 DNA reads TGCAGCGTTGGCCCCCCCTTGAGGATAACTAACTATGGCTACACCTTC. Amino acids: CSVGPPLRITNYGYTF. The chain employs TRBV29-1 and TRBJ1-2; unclear D gene. Germline values: CDR1 SQVTM, CDR2 ANQGSEA. V shed 4 bases and J shed 0 bases, with 18 bases lying between them. This CDR3 contains 16 residues.

This rearrangement joins TRBV18 to TRBJ2-3, with 7 bases fitting TRBD2. Germline values: CDR1 KGHSH, CDR2 LQKENI. This CDR3 spans 15 amino acids. The J segment lost 2 bases and the V segment lost 1 base, leaving 3 bases of the junction unmatched. As DNA, the CDR3 is TGTGCCAGCTCACCACTCCTAGCGGACACAGATACGCAGTATTTT. This gives the protein CASSPLLADTDTQYF.

This clone was found a few times. The V call is TRBV7-6, the J call TRBJ2-1; TRBD2 aligns across 8 bases. V dropped 5 bases and J dropped 6; count of bases not matched to a gene: 6. The CDR3 is 14 residues long. Germline assignment: CDR1 SGHVS and CDR2 FNYEAQ. The CDR3, as DNA: TGTGCCAGCAGCCTTAGCGGGACGGGCAATGAGCAGTTCTTC. Its translation is CASSLSGTGNEQFF.

The chain employs TRBV18 and TRBJ1-1; no firm D call. Germline CDR1 is KGHSH and CDR2 is LQKENI. The CDR3 is 17 residues long. V was cut by 4 bases and J by 0 bases, with 18 bases left in between. CDR3 residues: CASSLFGRNNLNTEAFF. The CDR3 bases are TGTGCCAGCTCACTGTTCGGGCGGAACAATTTGAACACTGAAGCTTTCTTT.

V gene TRBV21-1 combines with J gene TRBJ1-6. TRBV21-1 is noted as a pseudogene. The CDR3 length is 18 residues. The CDR3 DNA reads TGTGCCAGCAGCAATTTCCGGGACGCGTACTACGGGCATTCACCCCTCCACTTT. This encodes CASSNFRDAYYGHSPLHF.

The chain carries TRBV4-2 and TRBJ2-1, with TRBD1 identical over 10 bases. V was pared by 4 bases and J by 0 bases, with 3 bases of the junction left unmatched. The CDR3 length is 16 residues. Germline V lookup: CDR1 LGHNA, CDR2 YNFKEQ. DNA for the CDR3: TGTGCCAGCAGCCCAAGGGACAGGGGCTCCTACAATGAGCAGTTCTTC. It is translated as CASSPRDRGSYNEQFF.

This chain connects TRBV11-2 to TRBJ1-2, with 11 positions matching TRBD1. CDR3 length equals 15 residues. Germline assignment: CDR1 SGHAT and CDR2 FQNNGV. Trimming cost V 5 bases and J 3 bases; bases outside gene matches: 5. The CDR3 here is CASSLGQGAYYGYTF. CDR3 DNA: TGTGCCAGCAGCCTTGGACAGGGGGCCTACTATGGCTACACCTTC.

This chain uses TRBV5-1 with TRBJ2-7; 12 nucleotides line up with TRBD2. The CDR3 has 17 residues. Germline assignment: CDR1 SGHRS and CDR2 YFSETQ. Trimming removed 4 bases from V and 2 bases from J; junction bases left unmatched: 10. The CDR3 sequence is CASSTWTSGMMTYEQYF. Written as DNA, the CDR3 is TGCGCCAGCAGCACCTGGACTAGCGGGATGATGACCTACGAGCAGTACTTC.

J is TRBJ2-7 and V is TRBV7-9, with TRBD2 identical over 10 bases. The germline CDR1 and CDR2 sequences are SEHNR and FQNEAQ (reference sequence). This CDR3 is built from 13 residues. V shed 7 bases, J shed 3 bases, and the junction held 3 bases outside the gene matches. CDR3 sequence (DNA): TGTGCCAGCAACCCTAGCGGGAGCTACGAGCAGTACTTC. This codes for CASNPSGSYEQYF.

V gene TRBV28 combines with J gene TRBJ2-7, with D possibly TRBD2 on 5 matching bases. The CDR3 has 13 residues. Germline CDR1 and CDR2: MDHEN and SYDVKM. With 1 base removed from V and 6 bases from J, the gap between germline ends came to 10 bases. The CDR3 is CASSLSRAGEQYF. Here the CDR3 DNA reads TGTGCCAGCAGTTTATCGCGGGCCGGCGAGCAGTACTTC.

This chain links TRBV10-3 with TRBJ1-2; 7 bases line up with TRBD1. This CDR3 contains 14 residues. V gave up 2 bases and J gave up 8 bases; unmatched junction bases: 8. Germline V gene sequence: CDR1 ENHRY, CDR2 SYGVKD. CDR3 DNA: TGTGCCATCAGTGAGGCGGGACAGAAAGGGGGCTACACCTTC. Translating it yields CAISEAGQKGGYTF.

This clone is a singleton in its sample. This chain connects TRBV5-4 to TRBJ2-7; either TRBD1 or TRBD2 may fit D (6 bases each). In germline, CDR1 is SGHNT, CDR2 YYREEE (reference sequence). Trimming pared 4 bases from V and 5 bases from J, leaving 13 bases between. CDR3 length: 13 amino acids. CDR3 in DNA: TGTGCCAGCAGCCCGATCGGGGGCAACGAGCAGTACTTC. Encoded protein: CASSPIGGNEQYF.

This clone was seen once. The gene calls are TRBV5-1 and TRBJ2-2; D might be TRBD1 (5 bases). Between the trimmed V and J ends, which lost 9 bases and 3 bases, there was a span of 15 bases. This CDR3 has 14 residues. Germline V lookup: CDR1 SGHRS, CDR2 YFSETQ. The CDR3 nucleotides are TGCGCCACCCCTTTGGGGCCGCACACCGGGGAGCTGTTTTTT. Amino acids: CATPLGPHTGELFF. The complete variable domain, with remaining parts taken from reference TRBV5-1 and TRBJ2-2, reads KAGVTQTPRYLIKTRGQQVTLSCSPISGHRSVSWYQQTPGQGLQFLFEYFSETQRNKGNFPGRFSGRQFSNSRSEMNVSTLELGDSALYLCATPLGPHTGELFFGEGSRLTVL.

V gene TRBV6-5 combines with J gene TRBJ1-6; D might be TRBD1 (6 bases). CDR3 length: 13 residues. The germline V and J ends were trimmed by 6 bases and 10 bases, with 13 bases remaining between them. CDR1 and CDR2 from the germline V gene are MNHEY and SVGAGI. CDR3 coding DNA: TGTGCCAGCAGGCCAGGGGAATCGTCACCCCTCCACTTT. Translated, it gives CASRPGESSPLHF.

This clone was seen once. V and J are TRBV12-3 or TRBV12-4 and TRBJ2-7, with D possibly being TRBD1 (5 bases). V was shortened by 6 bases and J by 5 bases, with 11 bases between the two germline ends. The CDR3 contains 12 residues. CDR3 amino acids: CASSHRSHEQYF. The DNA for the CDR3 is TGTGCCAGCAGCCACAGGTCCCACGAGCAGTACTTC.

The gene calls are TRBV14 and TRBJ2-3; 11 nucleotides agree with TRBD1. Germline loops: CDR1 SGHDN, CDR2 FVKESK. This CDR3 has 15 amino acids. Trimming removed 4 bases from V and 6 bases from J; junction bases left unmatched: 6. CDR3 nucleotides: TGTGCCAGCAGCCGTGGACAGGGGGCGTCGGATACGCAGTATTTT. This translates into CASSRGQGASDTQYF.

This chain joins TRBV28 and TRBJ2-1; perhaps TRBD2 as D (5 bases). The CDR3 runs 12 residues. CDR1 is MDHEN, CDR2 SYDVKM, per germline. The V gene lost 3 bases and the J gene lost 5 bases, with 5 bases spanning the gap. This CDR3 is CASSLEDNEQFF. The CDR3 nucleotides are TGTGCCAGCAGTTTGGAGGACAATGAGCAGTTCTTC.

The chain employs TRBV28 and TRBJ2-1, with D possibly being TRBD2 (6 bases). The length of the CDR3 is 16 residues. Trimming pared 6 bases from V and 1 base from J, leaving 16 bases between. From germline, CDR1 is MDHEN and CDR2 SYDVKM. The CDR3: CASSQPGGRSYNEQFF. The DNA for the CDR3 is TGTGCCAGCAGCCAACCTGGAGGGAGGTCCTACAATGAGCAGTTCTTC. Full variable domain (remainder filled in from reference TRBV28 and TRBJ2-1): DVKVTQSSRYLVKRTGEKVFLECVQDMDHENMFWYRQDPGLGLRLIYFSYDVKMKEKGDIPEGYSVSREKKERFSLILESASTNQTSMYLCASSQPGGRSYNEQFFGPGTRLTVL.

The CDR3 protein is CASSLASGEKPGELFF. CDR3 DNA: TGTGCCAGCAGCTTAGCTTCGGGAGAGAAACCCGGGGAGCTGTTTTTT. The chain recombines TRBV7-2 with TRBJ2-2, with a tentative D call TRBD2 (6 bases). The CDR3 spans 16 residues. Germline CDR1 and CDR2: SGHTA and FQGNSA. Trimming removed 0 bases at V and 6 bases at J, with 14 bases between.

This rearrangement joins TRBV4-3 to TRBJ2-7; possibly TRBD1 for D (7 bases). The CDR3 consists of 13 residues. Trimming stripped 5 bases from V and 7 bases from J, with 15 bases between. Per germline, CDR1 LGHNA and CDR2 YSLEER. This chain's CDR3 is CASSRQGGGEQYF. DNA for the CDR3: TGCGCCAGCAGCAGACAGGGAGGTGGAGAGCAGTACTTC.

V and J are TRBV6-2 or TRBV6-3 and TRBJ1-5; D gene unclear. Trimming pared 4 bases from V and 8 bases from J, leaving 9 bases between. The V gene's germline CDR1 is MNHEY and CDR2 SVGEGT. The CDR3 runs to 12 residues. The CDR3 coding sequence is TGTGCCAGCAGTTGGATTTCGGAGCCCCAGCATTTT. Translating gives CASSWISEPQHF.

The genes are TRBV13 and TRBJ1-2; no reliable D call. Trimming cost V 5 bases and J 5 bases, with 12 bases left between them. This CDR3 is 13 amino acids long. Germline CDR1 reads PRHDT; CDR2 reads FYEKMQ (reference sequence). This CDR3 is CASSRRVEYGYTF. The CDR3 nucleotides read TGTGCCAGCAGCCGGAGGGTAGAGTATGGCTACACCTTC.